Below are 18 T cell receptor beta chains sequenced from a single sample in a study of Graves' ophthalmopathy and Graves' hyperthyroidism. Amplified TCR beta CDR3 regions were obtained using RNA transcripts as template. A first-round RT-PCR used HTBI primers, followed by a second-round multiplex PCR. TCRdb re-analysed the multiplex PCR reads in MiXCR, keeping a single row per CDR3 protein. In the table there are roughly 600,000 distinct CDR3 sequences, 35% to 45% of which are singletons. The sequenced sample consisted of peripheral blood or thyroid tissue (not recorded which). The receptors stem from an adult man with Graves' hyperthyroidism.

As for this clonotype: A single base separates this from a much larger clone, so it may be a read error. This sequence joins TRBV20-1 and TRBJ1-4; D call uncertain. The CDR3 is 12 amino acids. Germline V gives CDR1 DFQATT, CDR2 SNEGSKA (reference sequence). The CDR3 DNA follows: TGCAGTGCTAGAGGTGGGGAGGAAAGACTGTTTTTT. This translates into CSARGGEERLFF.

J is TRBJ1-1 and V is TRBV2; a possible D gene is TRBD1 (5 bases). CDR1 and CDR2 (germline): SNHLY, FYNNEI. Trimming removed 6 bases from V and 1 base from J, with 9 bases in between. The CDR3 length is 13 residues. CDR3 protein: CASRRTQNTEAFF. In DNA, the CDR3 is TGTGCCAGCAGACGGACACAGAACACTGAAGCTTTCTTT.

In DNA, the CDR3 is TGTGCCAGCGCTCCCAGAGGGGCAATTGAAGCTTTCTTT. Its protein is CASAPRGAIEAFF. V is TRBV7-9 and J is TRBJ1-1; tentative D call: TRBD1 (5 bases). The V and J ends lost 8 bases and 7 bases respectively, with 17 bases between them. Germline loops: CDR1 SEHNR, CDR2 FQNEAQ (reference sequence). The CDR3 sequence is 13 residues long.

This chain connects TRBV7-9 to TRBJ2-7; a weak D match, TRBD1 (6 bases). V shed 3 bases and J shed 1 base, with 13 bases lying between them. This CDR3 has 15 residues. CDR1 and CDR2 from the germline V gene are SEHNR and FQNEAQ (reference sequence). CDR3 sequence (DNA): TGTGCCAGCAGCTTCCGGGACATCCTATCCTACGAGCAGTACTTC. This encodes CASSFRDILSYEQYF.

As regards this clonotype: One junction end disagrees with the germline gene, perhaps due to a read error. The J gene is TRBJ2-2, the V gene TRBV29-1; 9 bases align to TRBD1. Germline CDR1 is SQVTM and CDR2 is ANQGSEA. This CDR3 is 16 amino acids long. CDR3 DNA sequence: TGCAGTGCTAGAGCCGGGACAGGGTCGAACGCCGGGGAGCTGTTTTTT. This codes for CSARAGTGSNAGELFF.

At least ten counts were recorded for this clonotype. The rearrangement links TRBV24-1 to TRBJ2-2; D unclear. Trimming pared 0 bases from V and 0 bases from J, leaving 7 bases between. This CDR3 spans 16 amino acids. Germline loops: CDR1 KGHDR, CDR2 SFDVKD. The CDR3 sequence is CATSDLTVANTGELFF. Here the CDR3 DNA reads TGTGCCACCAGTGATTTGACAGTGGCGAACACCGGGGAGCTGTTTTTT.

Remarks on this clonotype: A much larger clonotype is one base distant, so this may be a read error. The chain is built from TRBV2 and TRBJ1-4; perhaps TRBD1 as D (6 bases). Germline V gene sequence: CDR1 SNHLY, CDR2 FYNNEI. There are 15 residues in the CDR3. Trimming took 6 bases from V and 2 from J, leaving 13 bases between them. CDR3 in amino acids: CASRGGACTNEKLFF. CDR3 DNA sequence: TGTGCCAGCAGGGGGGGGGCCTGTACTAATGAAAAACTGTTTTTT.

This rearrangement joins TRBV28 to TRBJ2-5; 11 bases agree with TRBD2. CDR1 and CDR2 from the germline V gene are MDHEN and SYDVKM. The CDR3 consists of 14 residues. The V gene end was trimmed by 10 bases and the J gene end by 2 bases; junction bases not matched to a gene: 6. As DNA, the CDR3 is TGTGCCATTGGGGGGACTAGCGGACAAGAGACCCAGTACTTC. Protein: CAIGGTSGQETQYF.

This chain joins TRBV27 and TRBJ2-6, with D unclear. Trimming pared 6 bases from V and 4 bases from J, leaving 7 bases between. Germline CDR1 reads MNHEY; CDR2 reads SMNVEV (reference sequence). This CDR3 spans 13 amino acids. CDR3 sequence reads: CASRRSGANVLTF. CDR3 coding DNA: TGTGCCAGCAGGAGATCCGGGGCCAACGTCCTGACTTTC.

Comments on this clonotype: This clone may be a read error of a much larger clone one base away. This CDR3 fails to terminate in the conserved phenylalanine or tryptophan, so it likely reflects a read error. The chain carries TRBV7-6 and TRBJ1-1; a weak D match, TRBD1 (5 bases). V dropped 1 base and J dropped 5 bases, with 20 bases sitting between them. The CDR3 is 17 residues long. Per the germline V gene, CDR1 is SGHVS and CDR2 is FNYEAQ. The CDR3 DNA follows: TGTGCCAGCAGCTTAGGGGGCAGCACCGCCCGGGGTACTGAAGCTTTCCTT. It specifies CASSLGGSTARGTEAFL.

In DNA, the CDR3 is TGTGCCAGCAGCCGGACAATAACACAGGGCACCTACGAGCAGTACTTC. Its protein is CASSRTITQGTYEQYF. The gene calls are TRBV7-9 and TRBJ2-7, with D perhaps TRBD1 (6 bases). The V end was cut by 5 bases, the J end by 2 bases, with 19 bases between. The length of the CDR3 is 16 residues. Looked up from germline, CDR1 is SEHNR and CDR2 is FQNEAQ (reference sequence).

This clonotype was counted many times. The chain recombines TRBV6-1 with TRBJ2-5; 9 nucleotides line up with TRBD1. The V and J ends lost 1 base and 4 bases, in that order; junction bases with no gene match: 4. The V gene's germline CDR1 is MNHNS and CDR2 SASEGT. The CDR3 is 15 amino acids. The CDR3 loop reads CASSEVGGQGETQYF. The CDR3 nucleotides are TGTGCCAGCAGTGAAGTAGGGGGACAGGGAGAGACCCAGTACTTC.

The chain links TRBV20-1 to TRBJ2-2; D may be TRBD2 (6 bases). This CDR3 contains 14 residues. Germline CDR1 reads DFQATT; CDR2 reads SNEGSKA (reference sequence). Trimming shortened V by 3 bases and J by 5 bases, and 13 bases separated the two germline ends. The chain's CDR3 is CSASTGLWTGELFF. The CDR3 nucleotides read TGCAGTGCTAGCACCGGACTATGGACCGGGGAGCTGTTTTTT.

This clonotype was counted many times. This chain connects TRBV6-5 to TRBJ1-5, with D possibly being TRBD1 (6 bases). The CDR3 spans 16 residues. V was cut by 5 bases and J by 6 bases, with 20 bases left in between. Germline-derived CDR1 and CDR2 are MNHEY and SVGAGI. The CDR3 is CASSEAPRNRVQPQHF. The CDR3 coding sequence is TGTGCCAGCAGTGAAGCGCCTAGGAACAGGGTTCAGCCCCAGCATTTT.

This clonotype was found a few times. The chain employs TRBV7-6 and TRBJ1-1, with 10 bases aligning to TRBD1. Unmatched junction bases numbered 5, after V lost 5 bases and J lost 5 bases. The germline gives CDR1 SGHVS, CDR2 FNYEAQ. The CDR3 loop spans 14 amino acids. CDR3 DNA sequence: TGTGCCAGCAGCAACGGGACAGGGGAAACTGAAGCTTTCTTT. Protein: CASSNGTGETEAFF.

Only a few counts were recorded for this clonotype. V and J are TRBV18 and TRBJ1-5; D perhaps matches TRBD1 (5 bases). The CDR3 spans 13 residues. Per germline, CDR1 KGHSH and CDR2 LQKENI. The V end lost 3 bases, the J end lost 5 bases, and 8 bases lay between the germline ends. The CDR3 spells CASSPDNYQPQHF. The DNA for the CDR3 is TGTGCCAGCTCACCGGACAATTATCAGCCCCAGCATTTT.

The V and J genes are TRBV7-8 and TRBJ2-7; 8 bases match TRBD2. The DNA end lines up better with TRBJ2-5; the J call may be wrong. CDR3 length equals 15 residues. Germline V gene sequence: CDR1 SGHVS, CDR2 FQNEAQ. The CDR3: CASSSAGGGWETQYF. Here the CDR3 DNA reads TGTGCCAGCAGCTCCGCCGGGGGGGGCTGGGAGACCCAGTACTTC.

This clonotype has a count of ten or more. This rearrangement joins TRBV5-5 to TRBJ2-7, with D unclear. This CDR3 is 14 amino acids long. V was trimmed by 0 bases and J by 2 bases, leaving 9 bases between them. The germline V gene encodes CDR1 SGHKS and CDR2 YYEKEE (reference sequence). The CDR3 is CASSLGSETYEQYF. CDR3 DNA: TGTGCCAGCAGCTTGGGCAGCGAAACCTACGAGCAGTACTTC.